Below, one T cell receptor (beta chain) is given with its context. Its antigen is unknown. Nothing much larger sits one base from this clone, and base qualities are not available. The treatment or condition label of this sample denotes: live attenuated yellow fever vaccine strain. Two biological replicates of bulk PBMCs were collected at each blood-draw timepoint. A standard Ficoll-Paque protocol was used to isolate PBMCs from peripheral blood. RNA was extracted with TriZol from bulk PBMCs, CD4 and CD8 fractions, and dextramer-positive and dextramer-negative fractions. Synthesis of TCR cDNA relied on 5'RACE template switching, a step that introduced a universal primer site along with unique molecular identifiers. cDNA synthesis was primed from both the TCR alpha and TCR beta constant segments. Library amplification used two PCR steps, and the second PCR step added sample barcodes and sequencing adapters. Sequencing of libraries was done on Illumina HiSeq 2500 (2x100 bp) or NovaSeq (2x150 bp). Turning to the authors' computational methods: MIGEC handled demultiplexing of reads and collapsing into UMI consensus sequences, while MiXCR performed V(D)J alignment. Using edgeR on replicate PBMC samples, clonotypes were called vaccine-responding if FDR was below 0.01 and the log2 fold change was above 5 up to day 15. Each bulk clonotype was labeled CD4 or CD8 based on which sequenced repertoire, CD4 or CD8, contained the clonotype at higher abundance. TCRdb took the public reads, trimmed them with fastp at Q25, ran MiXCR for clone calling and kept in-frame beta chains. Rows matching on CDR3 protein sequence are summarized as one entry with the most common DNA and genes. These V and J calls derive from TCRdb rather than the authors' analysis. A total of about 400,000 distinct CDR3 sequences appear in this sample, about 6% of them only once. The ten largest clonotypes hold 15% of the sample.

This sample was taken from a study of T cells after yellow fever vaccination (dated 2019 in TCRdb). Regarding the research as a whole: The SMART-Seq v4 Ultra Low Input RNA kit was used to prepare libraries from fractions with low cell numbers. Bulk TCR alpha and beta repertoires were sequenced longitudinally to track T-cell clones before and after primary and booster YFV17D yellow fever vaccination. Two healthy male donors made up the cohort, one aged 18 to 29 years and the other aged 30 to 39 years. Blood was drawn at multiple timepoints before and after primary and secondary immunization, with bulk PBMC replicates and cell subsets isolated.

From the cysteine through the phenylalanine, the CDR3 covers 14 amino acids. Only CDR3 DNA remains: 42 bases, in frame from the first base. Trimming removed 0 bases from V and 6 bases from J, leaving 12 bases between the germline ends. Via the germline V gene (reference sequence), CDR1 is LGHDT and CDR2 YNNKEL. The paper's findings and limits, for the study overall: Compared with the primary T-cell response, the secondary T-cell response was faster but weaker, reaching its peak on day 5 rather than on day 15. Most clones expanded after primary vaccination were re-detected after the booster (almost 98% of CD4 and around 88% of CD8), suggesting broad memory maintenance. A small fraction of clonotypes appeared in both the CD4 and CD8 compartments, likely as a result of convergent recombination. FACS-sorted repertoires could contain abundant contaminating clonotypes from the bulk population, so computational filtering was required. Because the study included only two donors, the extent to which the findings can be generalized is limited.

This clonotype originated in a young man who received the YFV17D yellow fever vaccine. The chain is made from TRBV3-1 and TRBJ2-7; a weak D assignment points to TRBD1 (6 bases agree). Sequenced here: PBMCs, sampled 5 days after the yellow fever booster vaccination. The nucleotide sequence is TGTGCCAGCAGCCAAGAGGGGCAGGGGCGCGAGCAGTACTTC. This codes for CASSQEGQGREQYF.